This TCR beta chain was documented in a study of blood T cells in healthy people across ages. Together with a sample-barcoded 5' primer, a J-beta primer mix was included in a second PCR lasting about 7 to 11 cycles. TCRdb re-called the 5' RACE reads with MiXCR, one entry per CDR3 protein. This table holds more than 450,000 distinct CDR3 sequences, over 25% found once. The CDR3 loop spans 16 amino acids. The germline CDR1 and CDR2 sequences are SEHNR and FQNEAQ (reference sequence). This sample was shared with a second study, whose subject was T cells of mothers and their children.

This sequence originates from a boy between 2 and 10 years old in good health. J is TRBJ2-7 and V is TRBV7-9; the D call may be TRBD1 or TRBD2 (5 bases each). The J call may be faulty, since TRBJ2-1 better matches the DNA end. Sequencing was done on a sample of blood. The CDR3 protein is CASKGEKEVNYNEQFF. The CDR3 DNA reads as TGTGCCAGCAAAGGGGAGAAGGAAGTGAACTACAATGAGCAGTTCTTC.